These 5 T cell receptor beta chains were sequenced from one sample in a study of CD8+ T cells in alopecia areata. Following RNA extraction, reverse transcription yielded cDNA that acted as the sequencing template. Sequencing used immunoSEQ multiplex PCR; TCRdb keeps in-frame clones, though not all of them. The table records 100,000 to 120,000 clones, under 60% of them present only once. The sequencing input was NKG2D-low CD8+ T cells sorted from blood. The receptors originated from a human donor with alopecia areata.

CDR3 bases: TGTGCCAGCAGCTCCAGTCCCGGGACTAGCGGGAGTATAAGGGACGAGCAGTACTTC. Amino acids: CASSSSPGTSGSIRDEQYF. This chain joins TRBV7-9 and TRBJ2-7; 14 positions agree with TRBD2. Germline-derived CDR1 and CDR2 are SEHNR and FQNEAQ (reference sequence). Unmatched junction bases numbered 16, after V lost 4 bases and J lost 5 bases. The CDR3 is made up of 19 amino acids.

About this clone: Other DNA sequences in this sample translate to the same CDR3. The rearrangement joins TRBV7-3 to TRBJ2-1; D is possibly TRBD1 or TRBD2 (5 bases each). Germline CDR1 is SGHTA and CDR2 is FQGTGA. The CDR3 runs 12 residues. Trimming removed 0 bases at V and 8 bases at J, with 5 bases between. Here the CDR3 reads CASSLTGDEQFF. In nucleotides, the CDR3 is TGTGCCAGCAGCTTAACGGGGGATGAGCAGTTCTTC.

The chain combines TRBV27 with TRBJ2-7, with 8 bases fitting TRBD1. The CDR3 covers 13 residues. The trim removed 6 bases at V and 3 bases at J, leaving 4 bases unmatched. Germline CDR1 is MNHEY and CDR2 is SMNVEV (reference sequence). The CDR3, as DNA: TGTGCCAGCAGGTACAGGGGGGACTACGAGCAGTACTTC. This gives the protein CASRYRGDYEQYF.

The J gene is TRBJ2-2, the V gene TRBV13; D uncertain. Trimming cost V 3 bases and J 3 bases, with 5 bases left between them. Germline V gene data show CDR1 as PRHDT and CDR2 as FYEKMQ (reference sequence). This CDR3 spans 13 amino acids. The CDR3 sequence is CASSLSHTGELFF. The CDR3 DNA follows: TGTGCCAGCAGCTTGTCCCACACCGGGGAGCTGTTTTTT.

The chain combines TRBV27 with TRBJ2-3; TRBD2 agrees at 14 bases. The CDR3 runs to 18 residues. The trim removed 7 bases at V and 3 bases at J, leaving 12 bases unmatched. CDR1 is MNHEY, CDR2 SMNVEV, per germline (reference sequence). CDR3 loop: CASTYTGLAGARTDTQYF. The CDR3 DNA reads as TGTGCCAGCACCTACACGGGACTAGCGGGAGCGAGGACAGATACGCAGTATTTT.